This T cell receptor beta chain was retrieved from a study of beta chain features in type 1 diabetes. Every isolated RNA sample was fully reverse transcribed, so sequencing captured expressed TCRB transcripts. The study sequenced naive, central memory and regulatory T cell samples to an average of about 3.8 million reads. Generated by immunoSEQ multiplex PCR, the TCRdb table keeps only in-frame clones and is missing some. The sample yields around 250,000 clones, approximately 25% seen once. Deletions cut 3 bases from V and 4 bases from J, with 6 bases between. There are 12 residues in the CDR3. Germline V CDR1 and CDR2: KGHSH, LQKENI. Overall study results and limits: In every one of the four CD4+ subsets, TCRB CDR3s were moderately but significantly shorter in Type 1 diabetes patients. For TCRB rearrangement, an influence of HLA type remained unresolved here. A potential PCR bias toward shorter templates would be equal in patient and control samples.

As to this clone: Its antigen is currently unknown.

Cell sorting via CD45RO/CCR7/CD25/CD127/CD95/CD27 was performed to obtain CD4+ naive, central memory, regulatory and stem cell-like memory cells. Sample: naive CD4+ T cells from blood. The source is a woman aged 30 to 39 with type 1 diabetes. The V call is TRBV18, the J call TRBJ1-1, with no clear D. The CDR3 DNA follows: TGTGCCAGCTCACCCGGGGTCACTGAAGCTTTCTTT. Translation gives CASSPGVTEAFF.